The 7 T cell receptor beta chains given below trace back to one sample, sequenced in a study of monozygotic twins with inflammatory bowel disease. Reprocessing the 5' RACE reads, TCRdb reports a single entry for every CDR3 protein and omits DNA. In all, the sample yields about 380,000 distinct CDR3 sequences. Sequences were obtained from blood. The receptor set was obtained from a human donor with ulcerative colitis or Crohn's disease, or a healthy co-twin of an affected twin (not recorded which).

This chain links TRBV6-5 with TRBJ1-6. The CDR3 is 18 amino acids. Germline V gene data show CDR1 as MNHEY and CDR2 as SVGAGI. Here the CDR3 reads CASSYSYKSSLINSPLHF.

CDR3 amino acids: CASHPGGNYEQYF. V usage is TRBV6-2 or TRBV6-3 and J usage is TRBJ2-7; as DNA is missing, the TRBD1 call by TCRdb cannot be tested. Germline CDR1 MNHEY, CDR2 SVGEGT. The CDR3 sequence is 13 residues long.

V and J are TRBV7-6 and TRBJ2-7; the TCRdb D gene call, TRBD2, has no DNA to confirm it. The CDR3 spans 18 residues. Per germline, CDR1 SGHVS and CDR2 FNYEAQ. CDR3 region: CASSPGLAGARTDRGIYF.

This chain connects TRBV19 to TRBJ2-7; TCRdb picks TRBD1, but there is no DNA to check that call. The CDR3 is made up of 15 amino acids. Germline V CDR1 and CDR2: LNHDA, SQIVND (reference sequence). CDR3 loop: CASSQNRVVGYEQYF.

V gene TRBV7-3 combines with J gene TRBJ2-1; the D call of TRBD1 rests on TCRdb alone, since no DNA is present to check it. The V gene's germline CDR1 is SGHTA and CDR2 FQGTGA. CDR3 length: 12 amino acids. The CDR3: CASSWDNNEQFF.

The rearrangement joins TRBV4-1 to TRBJ2-6. The CDR3 has 18 amino acids. From germline, CDR1 is MGHRA and CDR2 YSYEKL. CDR3 protein: CASTERGAESSGANVLTF.

This chain connects TRBV12-3 or TRBV12-4 to TRBJ1-5. This CDR3 contains 14 residues. This CDR3 reads CASSFAGFRQPQHF.